The clone carrying this T cell receptor (beta chain) was seen a single time. The data originate from a study of blood T cell repertoires in COVID-19. Study background: The United States, Italy and Spain provided the acute and convalescent COVID-19 samples.

This CDR3 contains 19 residues. Trimming at V came to 2 bases and at J to 4 bases, leaving 13 bases not matched to a gene. In germline, CDR1 is LNHDA, CDR2 SQIVND (reference sequence). In the authors' workflow: How many nucleated cells were present was estimated from reference gene primer amplification. The repertoire was sequenced with immunoSEQ multiplex PCR; TCRdb's copy has only in-frame clones and lacks some. The V and J calls and clone size are taken from that table; D and trimming were inferred from the DNA. This table has about 250,000 clones, roughly 83% appearing once. The rearrangement joins TRBV19 to TRBJ2-6, with TRBD1 identical over 8 bases. The TCR comes from an elderly man with acute or convalescent COVID-19. The sequenced sample was peripheral blood. CDR3 nucleotide sequence: TGTGCCAGTAGTATAAAAGCACAGGGGGTAATATCCGGGGCCAACGTCCTGACTTTC. It encodes CASSIKAQGVISGANVLTF.